This T cell receptor beta chain appears in the sequencing data of a study of PD-L1 blockade in urothelial cancer. TCRdb keeps only in-frame clones here, not all; method: immunoSEQ multiplex PCR. The sample holds 25,000 to 30,000 clones; around 87% are singletons and the top ten take 3.1%. The germline gives CDR1 SGDLS, CDR2 YYNGEE. J gave up 2 bases and V 0 bases, and 7 bases lay outside the gene matches. The CDR3 is 17 amino acids. The chain combines TRBV9 with TRBJ2-3; TRBD2 agrees at 9 bases. Sequenced here: PBMCs, sampled around atezolizumab (anti-PD-L1) treatment. The source is a man over 45 with urothelial cancer. CDR3 protein: CASSVGVSGSLTDTQYF. CDR3 DNA: TGTGCCAGCAGCGTAGGCGTTAGCGGGAGTCTCACAGATACGCAGTATTTT.